This TCR beta chain was identified during a study of T-cell memory formation after mild COVID-19. Findings and caveats of the study: Cross-reactive memory apparently joined, as some responding clones appeared in pre-infection memory. Contracting CD4+ clones sat mainly in CM and EM; CD8+ in EMRA. There was a balanced CD4/CD8 profile in clones contracting day 15 to 85, and later expanders leaned CD4+.

Constant-segment primers and 5'RACE yielded cDNA libraries for TCR alpha and TCR beta, each carrying sample barcodes and UMIs. One entry per CDR3 protein, called by TCRdb with MiXCR from the 5' RACE reads. This repertoire shows about 310,000 distinct CDR3 sequences, approximately 15% found once; its top ten account for 22%. Note on this clonotype: Antigen unknown.

This CDR3 comprises 15 residues. The junction had 12 bases not matched to a gene; V was cut back by 5 bases and J by 5 bases. Per germline, CDR1 DFQATT and CDR2 SNEGSKA (reference sequence). This TCR was sampled from a man in his late teens or twenties who had mild COVID-19 (a few samples of this study predate the infection). Cell type and time point are not known. The chain uses TRBV20-1 and TRBJ2-7; 10 bases map to TRBD2. The sequenced material came from PBMCs or a T cell subset sorted from them (not recorded which). CDR3 DNA sequence: TGCAGTGCTCTCACGCTGGGGACTAGCGTCAACGAGCAGTACTTC. Translated: CSALTLGTSVNEQYF.